This T cell receptor beta chain appears in the sequencing data of a study of OX40 agonist ivuxolimab in advanced cancers. Overall study context: Three dose-escalation patients had partial responses: one with hepatocellular carcinoma and two with cutaneous melanoma.

Findings and limits, study-wide: Fewer expanded clones were found on average in CD4+ than in CD8+ T cells. Low normalized T-cell clonal expansion was also seen in some nonresponders.

Autoimmune disease history or systemic immunosuppression was exclusionary. With 4 bases clipped from V and 3 bases from J, the junction kept 3 bases outside the gene matches. Germline loops: CDR1 LNHDA, CDR2 SQIVND (reference sequence). The length of the CDR3 is 14 residues. Only in-frame clones appear in the TCRdb table, and some are missing; sequencing was by immunoSEQ multiplex PCR. This sample has tens of thousands of clones, with 85% to 90% found just once. About this clone itself: Its antigen is still unknown.

The sample here was CD4+ or CD8+ T cells sorted from blood, taken in a trial of the OX40 agonist ivuxolimab. This receptor was identified in an adult with an advanced solid tumor such as melanoma, head and neck, liver or kidney cancer. This sequence joins TRBV19 and TRBJ2-7; 10 nucleotides agree with TRBD1. The CDR3 DNA is TGTGCCAGTAGTACCGGGACAGGGGTCTACGAGCAGTACTTC. It specifies CASSTGTGVYEQYF.